This TCR beta chain was sequenced during a study of cytomegalovirus exposure and HLA in healthy donors. Study conclusions and caveats: In a later analysis, DRB1 alleles had the most associated TCRs; HLA-C alleles the fewest. The HLA-A and HLA-B alleles of most subjects were reportedly predicted accurately from TCR beta sequences.

Note on this clone: Its antigen is as yet unknown.

CMV serostatus was not recorded for this donor. This CDR3 has 17 amino acids. Trimming pared 0 bases from V and 6 bases from J, leaving 20 bases between. The PCR used 60 Vbeta and 13 Jbeta primers. The repertoire was sequenced with immunoSEQ multiplex PCR; TCRdb's copy has only in-frame clones and lacks some. The sample contains approximately 130,000 clones, 55% to 75% of which appear only once. The material sequenced was PBMCs. V usage is TRBV23-1 and J usage is TRBJ2-5; D is perhaps TRBD2 (5 bases). TRBV23-1 carries the ORF label, with uncertain function. The sequence derives from a human donor in good health. In DNA form, the CDR3 reads TGCGCCAGCAGTCAATCCGGCCAGCGCGGGTTCGGGAAGACCCAGTACTTC. It encodes CASSQSGQRGFGKTQYF.